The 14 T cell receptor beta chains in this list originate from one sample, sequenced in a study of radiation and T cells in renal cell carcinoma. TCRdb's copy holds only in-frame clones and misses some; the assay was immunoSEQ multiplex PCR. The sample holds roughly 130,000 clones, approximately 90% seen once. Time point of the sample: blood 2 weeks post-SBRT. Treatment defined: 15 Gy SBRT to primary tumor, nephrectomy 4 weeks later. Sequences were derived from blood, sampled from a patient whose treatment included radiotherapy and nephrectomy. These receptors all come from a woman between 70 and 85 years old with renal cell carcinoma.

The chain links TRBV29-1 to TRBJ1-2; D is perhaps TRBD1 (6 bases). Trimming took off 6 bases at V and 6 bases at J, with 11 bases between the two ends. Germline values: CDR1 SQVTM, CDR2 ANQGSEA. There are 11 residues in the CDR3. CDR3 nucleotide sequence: TGCAGCGTACAGGGTGGTGATGGCTACACCTTC. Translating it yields CSVQGGDGYTF. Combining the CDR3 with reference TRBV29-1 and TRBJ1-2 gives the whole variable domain SAVISQKPSRDICQRGTSLTIQCQVDSQVTMMFWYRQQPGQSLTLIATANQGSEATYESGFVIDKFPISRPNLTFSTLTVSNMSPEDSSIYLCSVQGGDGYTFGSGTRLTVV.

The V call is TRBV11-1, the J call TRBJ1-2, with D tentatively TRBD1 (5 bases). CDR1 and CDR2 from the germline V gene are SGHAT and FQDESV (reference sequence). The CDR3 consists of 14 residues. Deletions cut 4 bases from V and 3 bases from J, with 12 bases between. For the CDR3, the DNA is TGTGCCAGCAGCTCACCCATGGGGGACTATGGCTACACCTTC. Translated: CASSSPMGDYGYTF.

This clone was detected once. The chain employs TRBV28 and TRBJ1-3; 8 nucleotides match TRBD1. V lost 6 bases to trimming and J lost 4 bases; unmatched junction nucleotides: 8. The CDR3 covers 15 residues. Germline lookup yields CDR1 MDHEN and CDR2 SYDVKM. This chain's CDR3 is CASSHRTGGGNTIYF. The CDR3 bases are TGTGCCAGCAGCCATCGAACAGGGGGAGGAAACACCATATATTTT.

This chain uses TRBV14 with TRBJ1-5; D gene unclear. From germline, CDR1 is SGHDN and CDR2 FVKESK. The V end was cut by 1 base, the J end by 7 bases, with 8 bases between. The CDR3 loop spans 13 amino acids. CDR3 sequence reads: CASSQAPRQPQHF. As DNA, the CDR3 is TGTGCCAGCAGCCAAGCCCCGCGGCAGCCCCAGCATTTT.

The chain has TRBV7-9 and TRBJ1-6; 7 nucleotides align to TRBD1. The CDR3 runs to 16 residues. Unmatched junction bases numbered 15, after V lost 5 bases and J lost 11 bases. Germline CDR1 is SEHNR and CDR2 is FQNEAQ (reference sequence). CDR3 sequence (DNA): TGTGCCAGCAGCCGAGGGGGCCAGGGTGCAGCTCCACCCCTCCACTTT. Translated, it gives CASSRGGQGAAPPLHF.

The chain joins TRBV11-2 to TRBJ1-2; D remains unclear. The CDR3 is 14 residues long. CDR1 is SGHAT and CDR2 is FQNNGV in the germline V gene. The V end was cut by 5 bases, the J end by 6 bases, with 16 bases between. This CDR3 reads CASSRTQVDNGYTF. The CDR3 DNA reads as TGTGCCAGCAGCCGTACCCAGGTGGATAATGGCTACACCTTC.

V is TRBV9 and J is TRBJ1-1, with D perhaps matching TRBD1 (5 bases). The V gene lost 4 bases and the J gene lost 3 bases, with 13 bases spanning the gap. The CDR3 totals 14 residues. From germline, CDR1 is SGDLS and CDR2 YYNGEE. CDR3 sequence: CASSSQGDHTEAFF. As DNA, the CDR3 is TGTGCCAGCAGCTCTCAAGGGGACCACACTGAAGCTTTCTTT.

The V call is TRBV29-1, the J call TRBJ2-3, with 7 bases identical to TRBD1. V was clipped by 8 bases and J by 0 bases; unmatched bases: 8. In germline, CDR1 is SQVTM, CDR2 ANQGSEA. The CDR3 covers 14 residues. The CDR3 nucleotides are TGCAGCACAGAACCCAGGGGGAGCACAGATACGCAGTATTTT. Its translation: CSTEPRGSTDTQYF.

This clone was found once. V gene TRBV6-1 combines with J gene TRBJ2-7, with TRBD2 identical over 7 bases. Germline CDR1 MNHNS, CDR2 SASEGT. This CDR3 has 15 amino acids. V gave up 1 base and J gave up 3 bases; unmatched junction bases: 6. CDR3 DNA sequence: TGTGCCAGCAGTGAAGATGGCAGGGAGGGCTACGAGCAGTACTTC. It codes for CASSEDGREGYEQYF.

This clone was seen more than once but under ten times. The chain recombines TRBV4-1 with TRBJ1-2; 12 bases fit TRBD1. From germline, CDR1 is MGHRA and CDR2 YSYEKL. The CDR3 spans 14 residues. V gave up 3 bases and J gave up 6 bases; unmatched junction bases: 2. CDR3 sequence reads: CASSQGQGANGYTF. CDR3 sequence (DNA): TGCGCCAGCAGCCAGGGACAGGGGGCGAATGGCTACACCTTC.

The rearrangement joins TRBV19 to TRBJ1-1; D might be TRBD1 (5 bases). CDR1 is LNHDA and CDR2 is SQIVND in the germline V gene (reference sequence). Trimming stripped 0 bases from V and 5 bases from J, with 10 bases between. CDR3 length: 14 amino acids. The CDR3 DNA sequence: TGTGCCAGTAGTATAGACAGGTGGGGGACTGAAGCTTTCTTT. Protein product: CASSIDRWGTEAFF.

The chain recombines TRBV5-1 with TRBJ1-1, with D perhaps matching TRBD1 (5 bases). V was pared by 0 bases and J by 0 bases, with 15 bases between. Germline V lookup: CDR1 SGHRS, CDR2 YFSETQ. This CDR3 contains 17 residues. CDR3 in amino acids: CASSLAWGRTMNTEAFF. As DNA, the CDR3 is TGCGCCAGCAGCTTGGCCTGGGGACGGACCATGAACACTGAAGCTTTCTTT.

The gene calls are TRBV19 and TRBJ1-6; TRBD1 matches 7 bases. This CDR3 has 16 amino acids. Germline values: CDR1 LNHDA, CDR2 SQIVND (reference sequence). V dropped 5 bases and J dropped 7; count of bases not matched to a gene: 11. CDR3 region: CASSPSTGAPNSPLHF. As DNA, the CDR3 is TGTGCCAGTAGTCCAAGTACAGGGGCTCCCAATTCACCCCTCCACTTT.

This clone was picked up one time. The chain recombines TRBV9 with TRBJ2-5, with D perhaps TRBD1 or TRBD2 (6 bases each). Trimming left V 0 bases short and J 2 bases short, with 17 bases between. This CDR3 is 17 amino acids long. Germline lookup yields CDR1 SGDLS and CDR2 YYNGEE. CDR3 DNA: TGTGCCAGCAGCGTAGCGGGGTTGAGGGGGGCACAAGAGACCCAGTACTTC. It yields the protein CASSVAGLRGAQETQYF.